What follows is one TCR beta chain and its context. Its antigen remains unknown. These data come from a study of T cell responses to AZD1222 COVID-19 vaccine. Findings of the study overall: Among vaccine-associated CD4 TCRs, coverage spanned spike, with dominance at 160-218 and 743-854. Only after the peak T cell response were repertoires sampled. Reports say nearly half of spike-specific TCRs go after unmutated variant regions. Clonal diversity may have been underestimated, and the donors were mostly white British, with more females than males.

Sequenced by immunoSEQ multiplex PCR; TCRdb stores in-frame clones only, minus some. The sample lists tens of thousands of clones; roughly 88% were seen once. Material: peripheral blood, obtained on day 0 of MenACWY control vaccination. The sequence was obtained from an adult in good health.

CDR3 amino acids: CASSLEGEGYTEAFF. The CDR3 DNA is TGTGCCAGCAGCTTAGAAGGGGAAGGATACACTGAAGCTTTCTTT. This chain links TRBV7-9 with TRBJ1-1; weak D call: TRBD1 (5 bases). The length of the CDR3 is 15 residues. The V end lost 1 base, the J end lost 3 bases, and 12 bases lay between the germline ends. Germline CDR1 is SEHNR and CDR2 is FQNEAQ (reference sequence). The whole variable domain, remainder taken from reference TRBV7-9 and TRBJ1-1, is DTGVSQNPRHKITKRGQNVTFRCDPISEHNRLYWYRQTLGQGPEFLTYFQNEAQLEKSRLLSDRFSAERPKGSFSTLEIQRTEQGDSAMYLCASSLEGEGYTEAFFGQGTRLTVV.